Sequencing of this T cell receptor (beta chain) was carried out in a study of blood T cell repertoires in COVID-19 (dated by TCRdb to between 2020 and 2021). Regarding the study in general: Collaborator samples came from the United States, Italy and Spain and covered acute and convalescent phases of COVID-19. The prospective study material was composed of cDNA or gDNA derived from T cells, B-cell-depleted T cells, or PBMCs. Subjects who had been exposed to COVID-19, were actively infected with it, or had recovered from it provided the deeply sampled blood TCRbeta repertoires that made up the dataset. The repertoires were released in a freely available public database meant as a resource for research on the immune response to SARS-CoV-2. Samples came from the ongoing ImmuneRACE study (first 160 participants) plus 1,254 subjects from 6 global collaborators. The sample metadata nearly always contained a de-identified subject ID, COVID-19 status, age in years and sex. HLA class I and class II types, where available, came from metadata supplied by the sample provider rather than from assay-based typing.

TCRbeta CDR3 regions were amplified from genomic DNA using the immunoSEQ Assay, a bias-controlled multiplex PCR. The authors processed their data as follows. Nucleated cell counts per sample were estimated from amplification of reference gene primers within the assay. To quantify the absolute abundance of each unique TCRbeta CDR3 rearrangement, sequence reads were collapsed and filtered. For each sample, productive Simpson clonality was calculated by taking the square root of Simpson's diversity index across productive rearrangements. This immuneACCESS table, as held by TCRdb, lists in-frame sequences with V and J called but not all clones. Of the missing ones, under half trace to an unresolved V gene in checked studies; the others have no known cause. The V and J calls and clone size were taken over from that table, and D and trimming were inferred from the DNA. The sample includes about 210,000 clones, with under 90% observed a single time. Roughly a tenth of the sample lies in the top ten.

One collaborating source in Seattle enrolled patients during active infection and followed them longitudinally through the course of disease. Each collaborating institution followed its own protocols to collect whole blood in K2EDTA tubes. For TCRbeta analysis, collaborators shipped samples in one of three forms: frozen whole blood, isolated PBMCs, or DNA extracted from either of those sample types. With regard to this clone: Its antigen has not been determined. Base qualities are missing; no much larger clone stands one base away.

What the research found in general, with its limitations: The amount of clinical and demographic metadata varied by source and participant and was provided uncurated.

Reading the germline V gene (reference sequence) gives CDR1 SGHKS and CDR2 YYEKEE. The CDR3 runs 14 residues from the cysteine to the phenylalanine. The only DNA kept is the CDR3, 42 bases in frame from the first base. The trim is 4 bases for V and 1 base for J, with a gap of 11 bases between the germline ends. Input material: peripheral blood. The chain joins TRBV5-5 to TRBJ2-5, with TRBD1 tentatively as D gene (6 bases match). The TCR originated in a woman aged 80 or older with COVID-19, enrolled during active disease. The nucleotide sequence is TGTGCCAGCAGCACTTGGACAGCCCAAGAGACCCAGTACTTC. Its translation reads: CASSTWTAQETQYF.